This T cell receptor (beta chain) was obtained from a study of regulatory T cells in long-lasting Graves disease. General study results and limits: Public clonotype sharing was higher in persistent than newly diagnosed patients.

This clonotype was observed at least ten times. What it binds is unknown. The time point is: persistent/refractory GD, antithyroid drugs over 5 years with positive TRAb. Making the TCR library involved RNA that had been extracted from PBMCs. Graves' disease diagnosis used American Thyroid Association guidelines. To make TCR beta libraries, researchers used iRepertoire HTBI primers and Arm-PCR of CDR3 regions. Each CDR3 protein gets one entry after TCRdb re-called the multiplex PCR reads with MiXCR. The repertoire holds roughly 300,000 distinct CDR3 sequences, around a fifth seen once, with 29% in the top ten. Germline CDR1 is SQVTM and CDR2 is ANQGSEA. The CDR3 extends over 13 amino acids. The trim removed 4 bases at V and 5 bases at J, leaving 6 bases unmatched.

Here the sequenced sample was peripheral blood mononuclear cells (PBMCs), taken when the disease was refractory, from a patient treated with antithyroid drugs. This receptor was identified in a female donor with Graves disease. The chain links TRBV29-1 to TRBJ2-7; 9 bases map to TRBD1. CDR3: CSVARDRANEQYF. Written as DNA, the CDR3 is TGCAGCGTTGCACGGGACAGGGCCAACGAGCAGTACTTC.